Below are 6 T cell receptor beta chains sequenced from a single sample in a study of blood T cell repertoires in COVID-19. The assay was immunoSEQ multiplex PCR, and TCRdb's table has in-frame clones only and misses some. Of approximately 450,000 clones in the sample, around 91% are singletons; the top ten hold 1% to 1.3%. Sequenced input: PBMCs or T cells enriched from blood (not recorded which). The receptor source for this set is a young man who had recovered from COVID-19.

The chain has TRBV7-3 and TRBJ2-2; 7 bases fit TRBD2. Germline lookup yields CDR1 SGHTA and CDR2 FQGTGA. CDR3 size: 14 residues. V gave up 1 base and J gave up 4 bases; unmatched junction bases: 0. The DNA of the CDR3 is TGTGCCAGCAGCTTAAGCGGGGGCACCGGGGAGCTGTTTTTT. Residues: CASSLSGGTGELFF.

V gene TRBV6-5 combines with J gene TRBJ2-7; 7 bases are shared with TRBD1. With 10 bases clipped from V and 4 bases from J, the junction kept 13 bases outside the gene matches. The CDR3 length is 14 residues. Germline CDR1 MNHEY, CDR2 SVGAGI. CDR3 nucleotide sequence: TGTGCCACCTTAGGAGATAGGGGGCGTTACGAGCAGTACTTC. Encoded protein: CATLGDRGRYEQYF.

This rearrangement joins TRBV28 to TRBJ1-5; TRBD1 matches at 9 bases. The V segment lost 2 bases and the J segment 8 bases; nucleotides outside the gene matches: 4. The CDR3 runs 14 residues. In germline, CDR1 is MDHEN, CDR2 SYDVKM. The chain's CDR3 is CASSLTGGLKPQHF. The CDR3 DNA follows: TGTGCCAGCAGTTTAACAGGGGGCTTGAAGCCCCAGCATTTT.

The J gene is TRBJ2-2, the V gene TRBV24-1, with a tentative D call TRBD1 (5 bases). Germline CDR1 reads KGHDR; CDR2 reads SFDVKD. CDR3 length: 13 amino acids. V dropped 7 bases and J dropped 0 bases, with 5 bases sitting between them. The CDR3 sequence is CATRTANTGELFF. The CDR3 nucleotides are TGTGCCACCAGGACAGCGAACACCGGGGAGCTGTTTTTT.

The count of this clone is one. The CDR3: CASSFGLAGTDTQYF. In DNA, the CDR3 is TGCGCCAGCAGCTTCGGTCTAGCGGGAACTGATACGCAGTATTTT. V usage is TRBV5-1 and J usage is TRBJ2-3; 9 positions match TRBD2. The germline CDR1 and CDR2 sequences are SGHRS and YFSETQ. This CDR3 is 15 amino acids long. V dropped 2 bases and J dropped 6; count of bases not matched to a gene: 7.

The chain has TRBV13 and TRBJ1-1; 9 nucleotides line up with TRBD1. Germline V gene data show CDR1 as PRHDT and CDR2 as FYEKMQ (reference sequence). The trim removed 5 bases at V and 5 bases at J, leaving 6 bases unmatched. The CDR3 length is 14 residues. The CDR3: CASSTDRGWTEAFF. As DNA, the CDR3 is TGTGCCAGCAGCACCGACAGGGGGTGGACTGAAGCTTTCTTT.